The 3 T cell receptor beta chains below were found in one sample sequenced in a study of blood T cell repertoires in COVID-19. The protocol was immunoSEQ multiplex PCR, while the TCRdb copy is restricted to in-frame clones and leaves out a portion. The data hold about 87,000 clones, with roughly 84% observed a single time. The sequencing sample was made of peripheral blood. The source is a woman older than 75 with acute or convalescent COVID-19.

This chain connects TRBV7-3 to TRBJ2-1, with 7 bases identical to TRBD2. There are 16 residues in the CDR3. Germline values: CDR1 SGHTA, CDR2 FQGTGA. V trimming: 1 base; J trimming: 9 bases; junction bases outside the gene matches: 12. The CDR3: CASSLISGEAGAEQFF. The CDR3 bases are TGTGCCAGCAGCTTAATCAGCGGGGAAGCCGGGGCTGAGCAGTTCTTC.

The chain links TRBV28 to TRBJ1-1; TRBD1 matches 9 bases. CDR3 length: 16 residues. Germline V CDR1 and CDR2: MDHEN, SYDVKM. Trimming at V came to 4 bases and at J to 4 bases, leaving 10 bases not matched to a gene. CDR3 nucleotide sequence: TGTGCCAGCAGTTCCTGGGGGACAGGGTTGAGCACTGAAGCTTTCTTT. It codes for CASSSWGTGLSTEAFF.

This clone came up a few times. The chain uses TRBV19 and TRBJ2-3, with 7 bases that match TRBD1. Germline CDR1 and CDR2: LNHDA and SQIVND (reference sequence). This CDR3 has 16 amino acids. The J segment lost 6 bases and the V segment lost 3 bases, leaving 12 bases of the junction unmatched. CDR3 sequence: CASSIGGRGRPDTQYF. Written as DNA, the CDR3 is TGTGCCAGTAGTATTGGAGGAAGGGGGCGCCCCGATACGCAGTATTTT.